This T cell receptor beta chain originates from a study of CD8+CD57+ T cells in acquired aplastic anemia. Study summary: Sorted CD4+ and CD8+ cells gave a mean 3.2 ug DNA, range roughly 0.18 to 30 ug.

TCR beta VDJ and CDR3 were profiled, and genomic DNA was the template. TCRdb itself ran the reads through MiXCR, one entry per CDR3 protein. Here the sample spans approximately 190,000 distinct CDR3 sequences, 40% to 50% being singletons. V lost 2 bases and J 5 bases, leaving 21 bases between the germline ends. Germline CDR1 and CDR2: LGHNT and FRNRAP. CDR3 length equals 18 residues. General study results and limits: Overlap between patients and controls comprised just under 30 CD8+ CDR3 sequences.

Comments on this clonotype: Its target is not known.

Whoever was chosen for sequencing had shown CD8+CD57+ cell expansion by flow cytometry. Severe acquired aplastic anemia was present in all patients. By the time of blood sampling, patients had still received no therapy. V is TRBV12-5 and J is TRBJ2-2; TRBD2 might be the D (6 bases). Sequencing was done on a sample of sorted CD4+, CD8+, or CD8+CD57+ T cells (not recorded which) from PBMCs. The sequence derives from a human donor with aplastic anemia. The CDR3: CASGLPFRSGGRTGELFF. The CDR3 DNA sequence: TGTGCTAGTGGTTTGCCCTTTCGTAGCGGTGGCAGGACCGGGGAGCTGTTTTTT.